This T cell receptor beta chain was captured in a study of PD-1 blockade in classical Hodgkin lymphoma. The method was immunoSEQ multiplex PCR; TCRdb's version includes in-frame clones alone and lacks a portion of them. In the table there are 50,000 or so clones, approximately 73% of which are singletons. CDR1 and CDR2 (germline): KGHSH, LQKENI. V was shortened by 6 bases and J by 0 bases, with 15 bases between the two germline ends. The CDR3 extends over 15 amino acids. Exposure to brentuximab vedotin varied, and each patient had relapsed following autologous stem cell transplantation. The sequence was obtained from a human donor with classical Hodgkin lymphoma. The specimen comprised peripheral blood mononuclear cells (PBMCs), sampled before the second cycle of nivolumab. The chain links TRBV18 to TRBJ2-7, with D possibly matching TRBD1 (6 bases). The CDR3 DNA sequence: TGTGCCAGCTCGATTGACAGGCTTACCTCCTACGAGCAGTACTTC. Translation gives CASSIDRLTSYEQYF.